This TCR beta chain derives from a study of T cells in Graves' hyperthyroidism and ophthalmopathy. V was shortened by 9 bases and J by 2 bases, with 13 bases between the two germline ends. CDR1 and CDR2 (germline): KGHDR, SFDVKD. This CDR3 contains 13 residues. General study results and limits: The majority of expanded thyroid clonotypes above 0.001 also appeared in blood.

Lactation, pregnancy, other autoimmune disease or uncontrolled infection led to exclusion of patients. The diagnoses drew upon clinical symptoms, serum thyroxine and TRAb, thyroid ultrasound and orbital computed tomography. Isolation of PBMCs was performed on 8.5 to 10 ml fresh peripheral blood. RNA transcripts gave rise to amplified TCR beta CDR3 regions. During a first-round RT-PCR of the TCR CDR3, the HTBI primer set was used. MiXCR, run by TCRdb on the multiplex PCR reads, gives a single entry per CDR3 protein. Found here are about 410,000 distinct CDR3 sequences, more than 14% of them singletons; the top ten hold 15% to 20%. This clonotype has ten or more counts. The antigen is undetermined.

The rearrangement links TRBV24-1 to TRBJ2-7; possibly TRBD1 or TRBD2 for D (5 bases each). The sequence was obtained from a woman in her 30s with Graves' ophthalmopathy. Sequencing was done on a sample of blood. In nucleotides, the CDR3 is TGTGCCACCTCCCAGGGACGGGCCTACGAGCAGTACTTC. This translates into CATSQGRAYEQYF.